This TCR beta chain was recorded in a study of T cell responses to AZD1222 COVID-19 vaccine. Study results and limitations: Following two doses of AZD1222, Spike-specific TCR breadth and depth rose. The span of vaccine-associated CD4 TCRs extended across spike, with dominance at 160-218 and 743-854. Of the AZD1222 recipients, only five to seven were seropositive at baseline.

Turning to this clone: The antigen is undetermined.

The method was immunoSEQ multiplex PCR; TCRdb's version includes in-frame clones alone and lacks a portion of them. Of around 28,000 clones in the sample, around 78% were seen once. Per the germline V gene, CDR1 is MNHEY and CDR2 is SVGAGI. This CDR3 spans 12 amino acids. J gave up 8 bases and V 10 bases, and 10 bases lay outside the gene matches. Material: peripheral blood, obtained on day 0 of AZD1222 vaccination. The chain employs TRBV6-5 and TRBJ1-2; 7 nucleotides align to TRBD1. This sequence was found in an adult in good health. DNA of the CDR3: TGTGCCATTCAGGGGAGGGGGCACGGCTACACCTTC. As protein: CAIQGRGHGYTF.